These 29 T cell receptor beta chains were all obtained from the same sample, sequenced in a study of blood T cell repertoires in COVID-19. The repertoire was sequenced with immunoSEQ multiplex PCR; TCRdb's copy has only in-frame clones and lacks some. The repertoire has around 50,000 clones, roughly 83% of them found once; the top ten carry approximately 23%. The sequenced sample was peripheral blood. Receptors were obtained from a woman older than 75 with acute or convalescent COVID-19.

The rearrangement uses TRBV28 and TRBJ2-1, with 11 bases that match TRBD2. With 4 bases clipped from V and 10 bases from J, the junction kept 15 bases outside the gene matches. This CDR3 is built from 17 residues. CDR1 is MDHEN, CDR2 SYDVKM, per germline. The CDR3 DNA reads as TGTGCCAGCAGTTCTCGACTAGCGGGGAGCCTGCTAGACGAGCAGTTCTTC. As protein: CASSSRLAGSLLDEQFF.

The rearrangement links TRBV14 to TRBJ1-1; D gene uncertain. With 4 bases removed from V and 0 bases from J, the gap between germline ends came to 12 bases. Germline V gene lookup returns CDR1 SGHDN and CDR2 FVKESK. This CDR3 comprises 15 residues. In DNA form, the CDR3 reads TGTGCCAGCAGCCCCCGGTTTCGTATGAACACTGAAGCTTTCTTT. Its protein product is CASSPRFRMNTEAFF.

The chain joins TRBV7-9 to TRBJ2-7; 10 positions match TRBD1. CDR3 length: 14 residues. The ends lost 6 bases at V and 5 bases at J; junction bases unmatched: 7. CDR1 SEHNR and CDR2 FQNEAQ come from the germline V gene (reference sequence). DNA for the CDR3: TGTGCCAGCAGACGAGACAGGGGGCGGAACGAGCAGTACGTC. Amino acid sequence: CASRRDRGRNEQYV.

This chain links TRBV10-3 with TRBJ2-3, with 15 nucleotides matching TRBD2. Per the germline V gene, CDR1 is ENHRY and CDR2 is SYGVKD. The ends lost 3 bases at V and 5 bases at J; junction bases unmatched: 3. This CDR3 is 16 amino acids long. Here the CDR3 DNA reads TGTGCCATCAGTGACCCGGGACTAGCGGGAGGAGATACGCAGTATTTT. Translating gives CAISDPGLAGGDTQYF.

The rearrangement uses TRBV12-3 or TRBV12-4 and TRBJ1-2; D is perhaps TRBD1 (5 bases). V gave up 4 bases and J gave up 1 base, with 7 bases separating them. The CDR3 runs to 13 residues. CDR3 region: CASSWGGNYGYTF. For the CDR3, the DNA is TGTGCCAGCAGTTGGGGCGGTAACTATGGCTACACCTTC.

The chain combines TRBV12-3 or TRBV12-4 with TRBJ1-1, with TRBD1 identical over 9 bases. The V segment lost 4 bases and the J segment 12 bases; nucleotides outside the gene matches: 9. The CDR3 loop spans 13 amino acids. Written as DNA, the CDR3 is TGTGCCAGCAGTTACTCGGGACAGGGTAGGTCTTTCTTT. Amino acid sequence: CASSYSGQGRSFF.

The chain recombines TRBV19 with TRBJ1-1; possible D gene TRBD1, 5 bases. CDR1 and CDR2 (germline): LNHDA, SQIVND (reference sequence). Trimming took off 6 bases at V and 4 bases at J, with 12 bases between the two ends. The CDR3 contains 13 residues. The CDR3 bases are TGTGCCAGTAGCCTTACCAGGGCCACTGAAGCTTTCTTT. Its translation is CASSLTRATEAFF.

This chain joins TRBV15 and TRBJ2-2; 7 bases line up with TRBD2. This CDR3 spans 14 amino acids. Trimming at V came to 8 bases and at J to 7 bases, leaving 10 bases not matched to a gene. Germline CDR1 LNHNV, CDR2 YYDKDF (reference sequence). In DNA form, the CDR3 reads TGTGCCACCTCCACGGGGGGAGGGAGCGGGGAGCTGTTTTTT. It codes for CATSTGGGSGELFF.

The gene calls are TRBV18 and TRBJ1-1; the match to TRBD1 covers 7 bases. V trimming: 3 bases; J trimming: 1 base; junction bases outside the gene matches: 2. There are 14 residues in the CDR3. The germline CDR1 and CDR2 sequences are KGHSH and LQKENI. The DNA of the CDR3 is TGTGCCAGCTCACCGGCAGGGGGGAACACTGAAGCTTTCTTT. The encoded protein is CASSPAGGNTEAFF.

The V and J genes are TRBV5-5 and TRBJ2-1; 9 nucleotides line up with TRBD1. V dropped 3 bases and J dropped 5; count of bases not matched to a gene: 3. The CDR3 runs 14 residues. Germline values: CDR1 SGHKS, CDR2 YYEKEE (reference sequence). The CDR3 region is CASSSDRGDNEQFF. The CDR3 nucleotides are TGTGCCAGCAGCTCTGACAGGGGGGACAATGAGCAGTTCTTC.

This chain joins TRBV19 and TRBJ2-7; possible D gene TRBD1, 5 bases. Germline CDR1 reads LNHDA; CDR2 reads SQIVND (reference sequence). The V gene lost 2 bases and the J gene lost 6 bases, with 5 bases spanning the gap. This CDR3 has 11 amino acids. The CDR3 bases are TGTGCCAGTAGTATAAGGGGCGAGCAGTACTTC. Translated: CASSIRGEQYF. Full variable domain (missing parts from reference TRBV19 and TRBJ2-7): DGGITQSPKYLFRKEGQNVTLSCEQNLNHDAMYWYRQDPGQGLRLIYYSQIVNDFQKGDIAEGYSVSREKKESFPLTVTSAQKNPTAFYLCASSIRGEQYFGPGTRLTVT.

This chain joins TRBV3-1 (or the pseudogene TRBV3-2) and TRBJ2-7; no reliable D call. V lost 0 bases, J lost 9 bases, and 9 bases lay in between. Germline CDR1 reads LGHDT; CDR2 reads YNNKEL (reference sequence). This CDR3 comprises 12 residues. The CDR3 is CASSQDPRWQYF. The CDR3 nucleotides are TGTGCCAGCAGCCAAGATCCGAGGTGGCAGTACTTC.

The genes are TRBV7-2 and TRBJ2-5, with TRBD1 identical over 9 bases. The CDR3 has 16 amino acids. V was pared by 3 bases and J by 2 bases, with 7 bases of the junction left unmatched. CDR1 is SGHTA and CDR2 is FQGNSA in the germline V gene. CDR3 in amino acids: CASSFMGQGIQETQYF. The DNA for the CDR3 is TGTGCCAGCAGCTTCATGGGACAGGGCATACAAGAGACCCAGTACTTC.

J is TRBJ2-7 and V is TRBV29-1, with 7 bases aligning to TRBD1. The CDR3 extends over 12 amino acids. Germline CDR1 SQVTM, CDR2 ANQGSEA. V gave up 5 bases and J gave up 1 base; unmatched junction bases: 2. The CDR3 nucleotides are TGCAGCGTTCAGACAGGGTCCTACGAGCAGTACGTC. Amino acid sequence: CSVQTGSYEQYV.

The chain couples TRBV11-3 to TRBJ2-5; 9 bases line up with TRBD1. This CDR3 is built from 15 residues. V lost 3 bases and J lost 0; bases outside the gene matches: 2. Germline loops: CDR1 SGHNT, CDR2 YENEEA. The CDR3 DNA sequence: TGTGCCAGCAGCTTTGGGACAGGGAACCAAGAGACCCAGTACTTC. Translating it yields CASSFGTGNQETQYF.

V and J are TRBV5-1 and TRBJ2-1; 10 bases align to TRBD1. This CDR3 has 15 amino acids. Unmatched junction bases numbered 5, after V lost 4 bases and J lost 4 bases. Per the germline V gene, CDR1 is SGHRS and CDR2 is YFSETQ. The CDR3 is CASSRGTGVYNEQFF. The CDR3, as DNA: TGCGCCAGCAGCAGAGGGACAGGGGTTTACAATGAGCAGTTCTTC.

The genes are TRBV7-8 and TRBJ1-5; the match to TRBD1 covers 9 bases. With V trimmed by 4 bases and J by 2 bases, 9 bases remained unmatched. Per the germline V gene, CDR1 is SGHVS and CDR2 is FQNEAQ. This CDR3 spans 17 amino acids. Written as DNA, the CDR3 is TGTGCCAGCAGCTCCGGACAGGGGCACTCGGGCAATCAGCCCCAGCATTTT. It encodes CASSSGQGHSGNQPQHF.

The rearrangement joins TRBV7-9 to TRBJ1-5, with D possibly matching TRBD1 (6 bases). There are 15 residues in the CDR3. Trimming stripped 3 bases from V and 4 bases from J, with 13 bases between. Germline CDR1 is SEHNR and CDR2 is FQNEAQ (reference sequence). The CDR3 sequence: CASSLEQGENQPQHF. CDR3 DNA sequence: TGTGCCAGCAGCTTGGAACAGGGAGAGAATCAGCCCCAGCATTTT.

Written as DNA, the CDR3 is TGTGCCAGCAGCTCGGGGGGGCAGGGCTATGGCTACACCTTC. Residues: CASSSGGQGYGYTF. The chain employs TRBV3-1 (or the pseudogene TRBV3-2) and TRBJ1-2; TRBD1 might be the D (6 bases). CDR3 length: 14 residues. Trimming left V 5 bases short and J 4 bases short, with 14 bases between. CDR1 and CDR2 (germline): LGHDT, YNNKEL (reference sequence).

The gene calls are TRBV2 and TRBJ1-6, with D maybe TRBD1 (5 bases). Per germline, CDR1 SNHLY and CDR2 FYNNEI. Trimming pared 2 bases from V and 9 bases from J, leaving 5 bases between. The CDR3 length is 12 residues. The CDR3 DNA is TGTGCCAGCAGTGAACAGGGTTCACCCCTCCACTTT. As protein: CASSEQGSPLHF.

This chain uses TRBV6-1 with TRBJ2-7; perhaps TRBD2 as D (6 bases). The V end was cut by 2 bases, the J end by 0 bases, with 17 bases between. Per the germline V gene, CDR1 is MNHNS and CDR2 is SASEGT. The CDR3 sequence is 17 residues long. For the CDR3, the DNA is TGTGCCAGCAGTGAAAGGAGAGGAGGGAGGTCCTCCTACGAGCAGTACGTC. Translating it yields CASSERRGGRSSYEQYV.

The chain links TRBV5-1 to TRBJ1-1; tentatively, D is TRBD1 (5 bases). Germline CDR1 is SGHRS and CDR2 is YFSETQ. Trimming pared 4 bases from V and 5 bases from J, leaving 12 bases between. The CDR3 sequence is 13 residues long. The CDR3 is CASSGGTETEAFF. The DNA of the CDR3 is TGCGCCAGCAGCGGAGGGACCGAGACTGAAGCTTTCTTT.

CDR3 residues: CASNLGGIGNQPQHF. The CDR3 DNA reads TGTGCCAGCAATTTAGGGGGTATCGGCAATCAGCCCCAGCATTTT. J is TRBJ1-5 and V is TRBV6-5; maybe TRBD1 (6 bases). With 7 bases removed from V and 2 bases from J, the gap between germline ends came to 15 bases. CDR1 MNHEY and CDR2 SVGAGI come from the germline V gene. This CDR3 region has 15 residues.

The CDR3 spells CASSIGSDTQYF. In DNA, the CDR3 is TGTGCCAGCAGCATCGGGAGCGATACGCAGTATTTT. This chain uses TRBV9 with TRBJ2-3; tentatively, D is TRBD2 (6 bases). The CDR3 length is 12 residues. The germline V gene has CDR1 SGDLS and CDR2 YYNGEE. V was pared by 4 bases and J by 6 bases, with 9 bases between.

V usage is TRBV16 and J usage is TRBJ1-1; 9 nucleotides match TRBD1. This CDR3 contains 14 residues. From germline, CDR1 is KGHSY and CDR2 FQNENV. J lost 6 bases, V lost 2 bases, and 4 bases had no gene match. This CDR3 is CASSQRTGAAEAFF. In nucleotides, the CDR3 is TGTGCCAGCAGCCAAAGGACAGGGGCCGCTGAAGCTTTCTTT. Based on the CDR3 plus reference TRBV16 and TRBJ1-1, the full variable domain is GEEVAQTPKHLVRGEGQKAKLYCAPIKGHSYVFWYQQVLKNEFKFLISFQNENVFDETGMPKERFSAKCLPNSPCSLEIQATKLEDSAVYFCASSQRTGAAEAFFGQGTRLTVV.

This clone was detected once. The chain carries TRBV6-5 and TRBJ2-1; 10 nucleotides line up with TRBD2. The length of the CDR3 is 14 residues. Germline CDR1 MNHEY, CDR2 SVGAGI. J lost 4 bases, V lost 7 bases, and 4 bases had no gene match. CDR3 sequence: CASNLAGEYNEQFF. DNA for the CDR3: TGTGCCAGCAACCTAGCGGGGGAATACAATGAGCAGTTCTTC.

This chain connects TRBV3-1 (or the pseudogene TRBV3-2) to TRBJ1-1; a possible D gene is TRBD1 (6 bases). The CDR3 has 13 residues. V was clipped by 2 bases and J by 6 bases, with 10 bases between them. Germline CDR1 LGHDT, CDR2 YNNKEL (reference sequence). The CDR3 nucleotides read TGTGCCAGCAGCCAAACAGGGTTCTCTGAAGCTTTCTTT. It translates to CASSQTGFSEAFF.

V is TRBV6-5 and J is TRBJ2-6, with TRBD2 matching 7 bases. The CDR3 runs 14 residues. The germline V gene has CDR1 MNHEY and CDR2 SVGAGI. V lost 6 bases to trimming and J lost 8 bases; unmatched junction nucleotides: 7. The CDR3 DNA follows: TGTGCCAGCAGAAGACCCGGGGGGACCAACGTCCTGACTTTC. Translating gives CASRRPGGTNVLTF.

This clone turned up a few times. V is TRBV5-4 and J is TRBJ1-6; 7 bases align to TRBD1. V lost 1 base, J lost 8 bases, and 6 bases stayed unmatched. The CDR3 length is 15 residues. The germline gives CDR1 SGHNT, CDR2 YYREEE (reference sequence). The DNA for the CDR3 is TGTGCCAGCAGCTTGAATAGGGGGCAGGATTCACCCCTCCACTTT. As protein: CASSLNRGQDSPLHF.